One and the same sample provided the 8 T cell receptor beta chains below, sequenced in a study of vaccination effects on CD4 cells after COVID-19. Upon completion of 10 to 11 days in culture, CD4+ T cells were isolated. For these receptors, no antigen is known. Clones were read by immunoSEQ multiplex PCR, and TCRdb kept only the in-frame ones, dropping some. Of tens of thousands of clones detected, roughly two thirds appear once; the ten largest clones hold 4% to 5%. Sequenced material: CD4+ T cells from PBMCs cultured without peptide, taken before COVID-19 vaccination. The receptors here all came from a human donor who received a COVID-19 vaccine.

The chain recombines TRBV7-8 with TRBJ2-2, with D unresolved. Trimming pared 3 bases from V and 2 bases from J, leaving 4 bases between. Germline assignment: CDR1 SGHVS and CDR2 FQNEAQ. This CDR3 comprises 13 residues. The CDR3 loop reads CASSLGNTGELFF. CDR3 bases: TGTGCCAGCAGCTTGGGTAACACCGGGGAGCTGTTTTTT.

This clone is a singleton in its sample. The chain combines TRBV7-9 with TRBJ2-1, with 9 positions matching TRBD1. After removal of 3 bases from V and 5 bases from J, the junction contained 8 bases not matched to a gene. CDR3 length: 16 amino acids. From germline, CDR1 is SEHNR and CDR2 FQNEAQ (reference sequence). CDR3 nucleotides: TGTGCCAGCAGCTTTAGGGGACAGGGCGAAAACAATGAGCAGTTCTTC. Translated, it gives CASSFRGQGENNEQFF.

The CDR3 loop is CASSVGTVSYNEQFF. The CDR3 nucleotides read TGTGCCAGCAGCGTCGGGACAGTTTCCTACAATGAGCAGTTCTTC. The chain is built from TRBV9 and TRBJ2-1; 7 positions match TRBD1. The CDR3 loop spans 15 amino acids. V lost 2 bases, J lost 1 base, and 3 bases stayed unmatched. Germline CDR1 and CDR2: SGDLS and YYNGEE.

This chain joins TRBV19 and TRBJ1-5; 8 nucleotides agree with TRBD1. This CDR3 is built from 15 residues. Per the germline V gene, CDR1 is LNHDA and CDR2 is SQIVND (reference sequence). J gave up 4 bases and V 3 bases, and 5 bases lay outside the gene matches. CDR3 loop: CASSIGDRINQPQHF. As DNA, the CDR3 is TGTGCCAGTAGTATTGGGGACAGGATTAATCAGCCCCAGCATTTT. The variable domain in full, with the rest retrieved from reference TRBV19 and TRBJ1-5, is DGGITQSPKYLFRKEGQNVTLSCEQNLNHDAMYWYRQDPGQGLRLIYYSQIVNDFQKGDIAEGYSVSREKKESFPLTVTSAQKNPTAFYLCASSIGDRINQPQHFGDGTRLSIL.

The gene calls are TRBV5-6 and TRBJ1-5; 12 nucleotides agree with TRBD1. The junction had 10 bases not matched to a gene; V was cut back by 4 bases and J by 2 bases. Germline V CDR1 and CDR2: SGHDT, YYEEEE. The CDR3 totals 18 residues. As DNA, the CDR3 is TGTGCCAGCAGCAAGGGGGGACAGGGGGCGATGGGCAATCAGCCCCAGCATTTT. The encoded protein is CASSKGGQGAMGNQPQHF.

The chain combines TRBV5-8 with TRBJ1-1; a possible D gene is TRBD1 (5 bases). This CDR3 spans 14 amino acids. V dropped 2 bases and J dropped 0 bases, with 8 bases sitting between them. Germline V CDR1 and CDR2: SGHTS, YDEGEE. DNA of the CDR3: TGTGCCAGCAGCTTTCCGGGACTGAACACTGAAGCTTTCTTT. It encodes CASSFPGLNTEAFF.

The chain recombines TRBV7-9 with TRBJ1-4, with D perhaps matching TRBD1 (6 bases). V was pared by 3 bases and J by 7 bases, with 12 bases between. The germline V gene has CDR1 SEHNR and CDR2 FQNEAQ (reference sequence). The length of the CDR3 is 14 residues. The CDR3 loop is CASSLRGGSEKLFF. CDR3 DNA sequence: TGTGCCAGCAGCTTGAGAGGGGGTAGTGAAAAACTGTTTTTT. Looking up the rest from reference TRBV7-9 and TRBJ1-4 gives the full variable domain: DTGVSQNPRHKITKRGQNVTFRCDPISEHNRLYWYRQTLGQGPEFLTYFQNEAQLEKSRLLSDRFSAERPKGSFSTLEIQRTEQGDSAMYLCASSLRGGSEKLFFGSGTQLSVL.

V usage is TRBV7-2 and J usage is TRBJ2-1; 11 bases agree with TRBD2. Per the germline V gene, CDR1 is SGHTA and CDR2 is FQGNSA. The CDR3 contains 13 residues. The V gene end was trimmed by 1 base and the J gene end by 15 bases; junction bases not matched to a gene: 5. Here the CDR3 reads CASSLGLLAGGFF. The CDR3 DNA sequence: TGTGCCAGCAGCTTAGGCCTCCTAGCGGGGGGGTTCTTC.